The source of this TCR beta chain is a study of blood T cells in healthy people across ages. Study conclusions and caveats: The study regarded diversity estimates from one million T cells as underestimates.

For this clonotype: Antigen unknown.

In germline, CDR1 is SGHDN, CDR2 FVKESK. V was cut by 4 bases and J by 2 bases, with 18 bases left in between. This CDR3 region has 17 residues. Primed by a sample-barcoded 5' primer and a J-beta primer mix, a second PCR proceeded for 7 to 11 cycles. TCRdb re-called the 5' RACE reads through MiXCR, storing one row per CDR3 protein. This sample has roughly 800,000 distinct CDR3 sequences, with approximately 24% found just once. These data were also reused for a study on T cells of mothers and their children. From that paper: Per child, 2.8 million or so TCR beta CDR3 reads were obtained, against over 9 million per mother. The output of TCR recombination is shaped by thymic selection similarly in related and unrelated pairs.

This sequence originates from a boy between 10 and 17 years old in good health. Sequencing was carried out using blood. The gene calls are TRBV14 and TRBJ1-5; D is uncertain. The CDR3 spells CASSPWSRPGGNQPQHF. The CDR3 DNA follows: TGTGCCAGCAGCCCCTGGAGCAGGCCGGGAGGCAATCAGCCCCAGCATTTT. The variable domain in full, completed from reference TRBV14 and TRBJ1-5, reads EAGVTQFPSHSVIEKGQTVTLRCDPISGHDNLYWYRRVMGKEIKFLLHFVKESKQDESGMPNNRFLAERTGGTYSTLKVQPAELEDSGVYFCASSPWSRPGGNQPQHFGDGTRLSIL.